These T cell receptor beta chains were read from a single sample in a study of post-analysis software for immune sequencing data. TCRdb called the PCR reads again in MiXCR, with one record for every CDR3 protein. This table has around 710,000 distinct CDR3 sequences, 35% to 55% appearing once. Sequencing used blood. The source is a girl aged 5 to 17 with multiple sclerosis. The CDR3 runs from the conserved cysteine through the conserved F or W. D genes are given only for firm matches. Clone size appears in some rows only: once, few, many, or a class for an expanded clone.

>few|TRBV15|TRBD1|TRBJ1-2
CATSRGMEGAVDGYTF
TGTGCCACCAGCAGGGGGATGGAGGGGGCGGTAGATGGCTACACCTTC
>-|TRBV7-2|TRBD2|TRBJ2-1
CASSRLAGYWGEQFF
TGTGCCAGCAGCCGACTAGCGGGATACTGGGGTGAGCAGTTCTTC
>few|TRBV6-5|-|TRBJ1-1
CASSYLTAWGSTEAFF
TGTGCCAGCAGTTACCTTACCGCGTGGGGTAGCACTGAAGCTTTCTTT
>-|TRBV11-2|TRBD1|TRBJ1-6
CASGAGQGRNSPLHF
TGTGCCAGCGGCGCGGGACAGGGCCGTAATTCACCCCTCCACTTT
>few|TRBV4-3|-|TRBJ2-5
CASSQEWRVETQYF
TGCGCCAGCAGCCAAGAATGGAGGGTTGAGACCCAGTACTTC
>-|TRBV10-3|-|TRBJ2-3
CAISERGSTDTQYF
TGTGCCATCAGTGAACGGGGTAGCACAGATACGCAGTATTTT
>few|TRBV12-3/TRBV12-4|-|TRBJ2-5
CASSFQGGRETQYF
TGTGCCAGCAGTTTCCAGGGTGGGAGGGAGACCCAGTACTTC
>-|TRBV7-9|-|TRBJ2-1
CANSPERSSYNEQFF
TGTGCCAACAGCCCGGAGCGGAGCAGCTACAATGAGCAGTTCTTC
>-|TRBV20-1|-|TRBJ2-7
CSARTPGEQYF
TGCAGTGCTAGAACTCCAGGGGAGCAGTACTTC
>-|TRBV5-6|-|TRBJ2-3
CASSSMDTQYF
TGTGCCAGCAGCAGCATGGATACGCAGTATTTT
>-|TRBV20-1|TRBD2|TRBJ2-5
CSAIPTSGRKTQYF
TGCAGTGCTATCCCCACTAGCGGGAGAAAGACCCAGTACTTC